The rows below give T cell receptor beta chains drawn from one sample of a study of T cell changes during pregnancy in multiple sclerosis. The table came from immunoSEQ multiplex PCR; TCRdb's copy has only in-frame clones and leaves some out. The sample lists 48,000 or so clones, around 94% occurring once. The source was CD4+ T cells from peripheral blood mononuclear cells, collected in the first trimester of pregnancy. The receptors come from a female donor with multiple sclerosis, enrolled in a pregnancy study. CDR3s include the opening cysteine and the closing phenylalanine or tryptophan. A D gene is named only where the DNA matches it firmly. Some rows mark clone size as missing; the rest say once, few, many or name a class of expanded clone.

v_gene,abundance,j_gene,d_gene,CDR3nt,CDR3aa
TRBV7-2,NA,TRBJ2-1,TRBD2,TGTGCCAGCAGCTTAGGGTTAGCGGGTGGGCTAAATGAGCAGTTCTTC,CASSLGLAGGLNEQFF
TRBV7-3,NA,TRBJ1-1,NA,TGTGCCAGCAGCTTGGACAGAATGAACACTGAAGCTTTCTTT,CASSLDRMNTEAFF
TRBV4-1,NA,TRBJ1-1,NA,TGCGCCAGCAGCCAAGTCCCTACAGGGAACACTGAAGCTTTCTTT,CASSQVPTGNTEAFF
TRBV7-9,NA,TRBJ2-2,TRBD2,TGTGCCAGCAGCGCTAGCGGGGGTGCCGGGGAGCTGTTTTTT,CASSASGGAGELFF
TRBV7-2,NA,TRBJ1-5,NA,TGTGCCAGCAGCTCGCAGACAGGTCAGCCCCAGCATTTT,CASSSQTGQPQHF
TRBV2,once,TRBJ1-6,NA,TGTGCCAGCAGAGCACCCCCCCGGGGGACCCATAATTCACCCCTCCACTTT,CASRAPPRGTHNSPLHF
TRBV28,NA,TRBJ1-2,NA,TGTGCCAGCAGTTTAGAGCGTTATGGCTACACCTTC,CASSLERYGYTF
TRBV6-6,NA,TRBJ1-5,NA,TGTGCCAGCAGTTTACCAGGGTGGCAGCCCCAGCATTTT,CASSLPGWQPQHF
TRBV5-8,NA,TRBJ2-5,TRBD1,TGTGCCAGCAGGGAGACAGGGCGTGGGGAGACCCAGTACTTC,CASRETGRGETQYF
TRBV12-5,once,TRBJ1-2,TRBD1,TGTGCTAGTGGTACGACAGGGCGGTCTAACTATGGCTACACCTTC,CASGTTGRSNYGYTF
TRBV27,NA,TRBJ1-1,NA,TGTGCCAGCAGTTTATTCGGCGCGGATGAAGCTTTCTTT,CASSLFGADEAFF
TRBV5-4,NA,TRBJ2-7,TRBD1,TGTGCCAGCAGCGGACGACAGGGGATAACCTACGAGCAGTACTTC,CASSGRQGITYEQYF
TRBV5-1,NA,TRBJ2-6,TRBD1,TGCGCCAGCAGCTTGGTGGGACAGGCTATCTCTGGGGCCAACGTCCTGACTTTC,CASSLVGQAISGANVLTF
TRBV5-1,NA,TRBJ2-5,TRBD1,TGCGCCAGCAGCTATACTGGACAGGGCCTACAAGAGACCCAGTACTTC,CASSYTGQGLQETQYF
TRBV6-6,NA,TRBJ1-2,NA,TGTGCCAGCGACAATACAGGGCAGGGCACCTTC,CASDNTGQGTF
TRBV5-6,NA,TRBJ2-3,TRBD2,TGTGCCAGCAGAAATAGCGGGGGTGGGGCAGATACGCAGTATTTT,CASRNSGGGADTQYF
TRBV9,NA,TRBJ1-3,NA,TGTGCCAGCAGCGTAGCTCTCCTGGGAGTATCTGGAAACACCATATATTTT,CASSVALLGVSGNTIYF
TRBV18,once,TRBJ1-1,NA,TGTGCCAGCTCACCACCGAAAGGGGGTAACTCTGAAGCTTTCTTT,CASSPPKGGNSEAFF
TRBV4-1,NA,TRBJ2-6,TRBD1,TGCGCCAGCCACGGGACAGGGACCGGGGCCAACGTCCTGACTTTC,CASHGTGTGANVLTF
TRBV6-5,NA,TRBJ2-3,NA,TGTGCCAGCAGCCCGGGGGGCGGGGGCACAGATACGCAGTATTTT,CASSPGGGGTDTQYF
TRBV7-2,NA,TRBJ1-1,NA,TGTGCCAGCAGCTTAGGAAGAAGTAGTCAAGCTTTCTTT,CASSLGRSSQAFF
TRBV9,NA,TRBJ2-5,TRBD1,TGTGCCAGCAGCGTGACAGGGAGAGAGACCCAGTACTTC,CASSVTGRETQYF
TRBV6-9,NA,TRBJ2-1,NA,TGTGCCAGCAGTTATTCGGGCAGGGTGAAATACAATGAGCAGTTCTTC,CASSYSGRVKYNEQFF
TRBV6-6,NA,TRBJ2-1,NA,TGTGCCAGCAGTTACAACCTAAATGAGCAGTTCTTC,CASSYNLNEQFF
TRBV7-7,NA,TRBJ2-2,TRBD2,TGTGCTAGCAGCTTATATGCTAGCGGGACCGGGGAGCTGTTTTTT,CASSLYASGTGELFF
TRBV7-3,NA,TRBJ1-2,TRBD1,TGTGCCAGCAGCGGGAGGACAGGGGAGGGCTATGGCTACACCTTC,CASSGRTGEGYGYTF
TRBV7-3,NA,TRBJ2-1,TRBD2,TGTGCCAGCAGCTCCTCACTAGCGGCCACAACGAATGAGCAGTTCTTC,CASSSSLAATTNEQFF
TRBV6-5,NA,TRBJ1-2,NA,TGTGCCAGCAGCAATAGGGTGGTCGGGGGGGATGGCTACACCTTC,CASSNRVVGGDGYTF
TRBV5-1,NA,TRBJ1-4,TRBD1,TGCGCCAGCAGCCAGGGGGCTGGGGAAAAACTGTTTTTT,CASSQGAGEKLFF
TRBV6-1,once,TRBJ1-3,NA,TGTGCCAGCAGAGCAGGGGTCCTCTCTGGAAACACCATATATTTT,CASRAGVLSGNTIYF
TRBV5-1,NA,TRBJ1-1,TRBD1,TGCGCCAGCAGCTCGACAGGGGAGTCTACCAAGGCTTTCTTT,CASSSTGESTKAFF
TRBV7-3,NA,TRBJ2-2,TRBD1,TGTGCCAGCAGCCGATCTGGACAGGGACTCACCGGGGAGCTGTTTTTT,CASSRSGQGLTGELFF
TRBV7-9,NA,TRBJ1-2,NA,TGTGCCAGCAGCTTAGATGGATGGCCAGGGGAGGGAGGTGGCTACACCTTC,CASSLDGWPGEGGGYTF
TRBV21-1,NA,TRBJ1-5,NA,TGTGCCAGCAGCAAATGCATGACAGATAATCAGCCCCAGCATTTT,CASSKCMTDNQPQHF
TRBV2,NA,TRBJ1-6,NA,TGTGCCAGCAGTGTGAGTTCACCCCTCCACTTT,CASSVSSPLHF
TRBV9,NA,TRBJ2-5,TRBD2,TGTGCCAGCATTACTAGCGGGGGGCCGGGTCAAGAGACCCAGTACTTC,CASITSGGPGQETQYF
TRBV27,NA,TRBJ1-2,NA,TGTGCCAGCAGTTTAGCGGGGGTGGCTAACTATGGCTACACCTTC,CASSLAGVANYGYTF
TRBV4-1,NA,TRBJ2-7,TRBD1,TGCGCCAGCAGCCAAGAAAGACAGGGGGCGAGGTACGAGCAGTACTTC,CASSQERQGARYEQYF
TRBV5-1,once,TRBJ1-6,TRBD1,TGCGCCAGCAGCTTCGGACAGGGGGCGACAACGGGTAATTCACCCCTCCACTTT,CASSFGQGATTGNSPLHF
TRBV7-2,NA,TRBJ2-7,TRBD1,TGTGCCAGCAGCCGGGACAGCACTTACGAGCAGTACTTC,CASSRDSTYEQYF
TRBV10-3,NA,TRBJ1-6,TRBD1,TGTGCCATCAGGCTGACAGGGGATGTCGGTTCACCCCTCCACTTT,CAIRLTGDVGSPLHF
TRBV9,NA,TRBJ2-1,TRBD2,TGTGCCAGCAGCGTGGGGGGGACGCAAACAAACAATGAGCAGTTCTTC,CASSVGGTQTNNEQFF
TRBV5-6,NA,TRBJ1-6,TRBD1,TGTGCCAGCAGCTTAGGTTCCAGGGGGCTTGATTCACCCCCCCACTTT,CASSLGSRGLDSPPHF
TRBV5-1,NA,TRBJ2-2,NA,TGCGCCAGCAGCTTGGAGCTCGGCGGGGAGCTGTTTTTT,CASSLELGGELFF
TRBV7-2,NA,TRBJ1-2,NA,TGTGCCAGCAAACAGGGAACAAACTATGGCTACACCTTC,CASKQGTNYGYTF
TRBV9,NA,TRBJ2-3,TRBD2,TGTGCCAGCAGCGTAGAGCGGGGGGGCAAAGATACGCAGTATTTT,CASSVERGGKDTQYF
TRBV7-9,NA,TRBJ1-1,NA,TGTGCCAGCAGCTACAGGGTTGGCACTGAAGCTTTCTTT,CASSYRVGTEAFF